Sequencing of this TCR beta chain was carried out in a study of Ad26.COV2.S vaccination and SARS-CoV-2 variants. Study-wide results and caveats: With respect to non-spike TCR breadth, vaccine and placebo recipients were similar.

Germline values: CDR1 MNHEY, CDR2 SVGAGI. V gave up 6 bases and J gave up 4 bases; unmatched junction bases: 4. The CDR3 sequence is 14 residues long. For this clone: Its antigen is undetermined.

The protocol was immunoSEQ multiplex PCR, while the TCRdb copy is restricted to in-frame clones and leaves out a portion. The sample yields about 350,000 clones, 75% to 90% seen once. Treatment defined: 19 received Ad26.COV2.S at low or high dose, single or two shots; 5 received placebo; per-sample allocation not given. Repertoires come from day 63 after the first vaccine or placebo injection. Donation was by an adult aged 18-55 years who was in Boston. Sequencing used peripheral blood, obtained in a trial of Ad26.COV2.S vaccine versus placebo. The chain is built from TRBV6-5 and TRBJ2-2, with 8 nucleotides matching TRBD1. The TCR comes from a person aged 18 to 65 who received the Ad26.COV2.S COVID-19 vaccine or a placebo. The CDR3 loop is CASSGGQGTGELFF. The CDR3, as DNA: TGTGCCAGCAGCGGAGGACAGGGCACCGGGGAGCTGTTTTTT.